The rows below give T cell receptor beta chains drawn from one sample of a study of blood T cell repertoires in COVID-19. The method was immunoSEQ multiplex PCR; TCRdb's version includes in-frame clones alone and lacks a portion of them. This sample yields approximately 64,000 clones, of which approximately 77% are seen a single time; 0.83% belongs to the top ten. The sample taken for sequencing was peripheral blood. The receptor set was obtained from a woman aged 65 to 85 with acute or convalescent COVID-19. Each CDR3 is given with its conserved first and last residue. The D gene is left open where the match is weak. Clone size, where shown, is once, few, many, or a class for clones that have expanded.

d_gene: TRBD1; j_gene: TRBJ1-3; v_gene: TRBV5-1; abundance: -; CDR3aa: CASSPGTLTGWSGNTIYF; CDR3nt: TGCGCCAGCAGCCCAGGGACCCTGACAGGGTGGTCAGGAAACACCATATATTTT
d_gene: TRBD1; j_gene: TRBJ2-6; v_gene: TRBV27; abundance: once; CDR3aa: CASRQGSGANVLTF; CDR3nt: TGTGCCAGCCGACAGGGCTCTGGGGCCAACGTCCTGACTTTC
d_gene: -; j_gene: TRBJ1-2; v_gene: TRBV28; abundance: -; CDR3aa: CASIGQIGYTF; CDR3nt: TGTGCCAGCATCGGACAGATTGGCTACACCTTC
d_gene: TRBD2; j_gene: TRBJ2-2; v_gene: TRBV2; abundance: -; CDR3aa: CASSGQPSGTGELFF; CDR3nt: TGTGCCAGCAGTGGGCAGCCTAGCGGGACCGGGGAGCTGTTTTTT
d_gene: -; j_gene: TRBJ1-2; v_gene: TRBV20-1; abundance: -; CDR3aa: CSAPRTGGYTF; CDR3nt: TGCAGTGCCCCTCGAACAGGCGGCTACACCTTC
d_gene: -; j_gene: TRBJ1-1; v_gene: TRBV11-2; abundance: -; CDR3aa: CASSTRQTNTEAFF; CDR3nt: TGTGCCAGCAGTACTCGACAGACGAACACTGAAGCTTTCTTT
d_gene: TRBD2; j_gene: TRBJ2-7; v_gene: TRBV7-2; abundance: -; CDR3aa: CASSFTSGGPYEQYF; CDR3nt: TGTGCCAGCAGCTTTACTAGCGGGGGACCCTACGAGCAGTACTTC
d_gene: -; j_gene: TRBJ2-3; v_gene: TRBV6-2/TRBV6-3; abundance: -; CDR3aa: CASSVMIGEADTQYF; CDR3nt: TGTGCCAGCAGTGTGATGATCGGGGAGGCAGATACGCAGTATTTT
d_gene: -; j_gene: TRBJ2-5; v_gene: TRBV2; abundance: few; CDR3aa: CASSEVDWAGETQYF; CDR3nt: TGTGCCAGCAGTGAAGTCGACTGGGCGGGGGAGACCCAGTACTTC
d_gene: -; j_gene: TRBJ2-6; v_gene: TRBV14; abundance: once; CDR3aa: CASTRGWGSGANVLTF; CDR3nt: TGTGCCAGCACTCGGGGTTGGGGCTCTGGGGCCAACGTCCTGACTTTC
d_gene: TRBD1; j_gene: TRBJ1-4; v_gene: TRBV30; abundance: -; CDR3aa: CAWSARDRVSGKLFF; CDR3nt: TGTGCCTGGAGTGCACGGGACAGGGTGAGCGGAAAACTGTTTTTT
d_gene: TRBD2; j_gene: TRBJ2-1; v_gene: TRBV5-1; abundance: few; CDR3aa: CASSLGALAGSSSYNEQFF; CDR3nt: TGCGCCAGCAGCTTGGGGGCACTAGCGGGCTCAAGCTCCTACAATGAGCAGTTCTTC
d_gene: -; j_gene: TRBJ2-3; v_gene: TRBV12-3/TRBV12-4; abundance: few; CDR3aa: CASSSTRTDTQYF; CDR3nt: TGTGCCAGCAGTTCGACACGGACAGATACGCAGTATTTT
d_gene: TRBD2; j_gene: TRBJ2-3; v_gene: TRBV2; abundance: -; CDR3aa: CASSLAGGSTDTQYF; CDR3nt: TGTGCCAGCAGTCTAGCGGGAGGGTCCACAGATACGCAGTATTTT
d_gene: TRBD1; j_gene: TRBJ2-1; v_gene: TRBV7-2; abundance: -; CDR3aa: CASSPGQGSYNEQFF; CDR3nt: TGTGCCAGCAGCCCAGGACAGGGCTCCTACAATGAGCAGTTCTTC
d_gene: -; j_gene: TRBJ2-7; v_gene: TRBV19; abundance: -; CDR3aa: CASSPQTASYEQYF; CDR3nt: TGTGCCAGTAGTCCCCAGACAGCCTCCTACGAGCAGTACTTC
d_gene: -; j_gene: TRBJ2-7; v_gene: TRBV28; abundance: -; CDR3aa: CASSLRLVEAGSYYEQYF; CDR3nt: TGTGCCAGCAGTTTAAGACTAGTGGAGGCTGGGAGCTACTACGAGCAGTACTTC
d_gene: TRBD2; j_gene: TRBJ2-1; v_gene: TRBV9; abundance: -; CDR3aa: CASSVSGGNNYNEQFF; CDR3nt: TGTGCCAGCAGCGTGAGCGGGGGCAATAACTACAATGAGCAGTTCTTC
d_gene: TRBD2; j_gene: TRBJ2-3; v_gene: TRBV3-1/TRBV3-2; abundance: -; CDR3aa: CASSRLAGDIDTQYF; CDR3nt: TGTGCCAGCAGCCGACTAGCTGGGGATATAGATACGCAGTATTTT
d_gene: -; j_gene: TRBJ2-2; v_gene: TRBV19; abundance: -; CDR3aa: CASSIAVDKINTGELFF; CDR3nt: TGTGCCAGTAGTATCGCAGTGGACAAGATAAACACCGGGGAGCTGTTTTTT
d_gene: -; j_gene: TRBJ1-5; v_gene: TRBV12-3/TRBV12-4; abundance: -; CDR3aa: CASSLRETQPQHF; CDR3nt: TGTGCCAGCAGTTTGCGAGAAACGCAGCCCCAGCATTTT
d_gene: TRBD2; j_gene: TRBJ2-3; v_gene: TRBV19; abundance: -; CDR3aa: CASSLSGSTDTQYF; CDR3nt: TGTGCCAGTAGTCTTAGCGGGAGCACAGATACGCAGTATTTT
d_gene: TRBD2; j_gene: TRBJ2-1; v_gene: TRBV28; abundance: -; CDR3aa: CASSPLSGSYNEQFF; CDR3nt: TGTGCCAGCAGCCCCCTAAGCGGGAGTTACAATGAGCAGTTCTTC
d_gene: TRBD2; j_gene: TRBJ2-3; v_gene: TRBV13; abundance: -; CDR3aa: CASSPEGLAGGTDTQYF; CDR3nt: TGTGCCAGCAGCCCTGAGGGACTAGCGGGAGGAACAGATACGCAGTATTTT
d_gene: -; j_gene: TRBJ1-6; v_gene: TRBV27; abundance: -; CDR3aa: CASSGGVYNSPLHF; CDR3nt: TGTGCCAGCAGTGGGGGGGTATATAATTCACCCCTCCACTTT
d_gene: -; j_gene: TRBJ2-3; v_gene: TRBV6-5; abundance: once; CDR3aa: CASRPPEGGYTQYF; CDR3nt: TGTGCCAGCAGGCCCCCTGAGGGTGGGTATACGCAGTATTTT
d_gene: -; j_gene: TRBJ1-4; v_gene: TRBV6-5; abundance: -; CDR3aa: CASRLGGAPNEKLFF; CDR3nt: TGTGCCAGCAGACTGGGGGGGGCTCCTAATGAAAAACTGTTTTTT
d_gene: -; j_gene: TRBJ2-7; v_gene: TRBV15; abundance: -; CDR3aa: CATSRDTAGRYEQYF; CDR3nt: TGTGCCACCAGCAGAGATACGGCAGGCAGATACGAGCAGTACTTC
d_gene: -; j_gene: TRBJ2-7; v_gene: TRBV11-2; abundance: -; CDR3aa: CASSLAGFLNEQYF; CDR3nt: TGTGCCAGCAGCTTAGCAGGTTTCCTAAACGAGCAGTACTTC
d_gene: TRBD2; j_gene: TRBJ2-2; v_gene: TRBV10-3; abundance: -; CDR3aa: CAIPRGTSGGVNTGELFF; CDR3nt: TGTGCCATCCCCAGGGGGACTAGCGGGGGCGTTAACACCGGGGAGCTGTTTTTT
d_gene: -; j_gene: TRBJ1-1; v_gene: TRBV5-8; abundance: -; CDR3aa: CASSEVGRGAFF; CDR3nt: TGTGCCAGCAGCGAGGTGGGGCGGGGAGCTTTCTTT
d_gene: TRBD2; j_gene: TRBJ2-1; v_gene: TRBV18; abundance: -; CDR3aa: CASSPQLAGGSGEQFF; CDR3nt: TGTGCCAGCTCACCCCAGCTAGCGGGGGGGAGCGGTGAGCAGTTCTTC
d_gene: -; j_gene: TRBJ2-7; v_gene: TRBV2; abundance: -; CDR3aa: CASSDRGYEQYF; CDR3nt: TGTGCCAGCAGTGATCGCGGCTACGAGCAGTACTTC
d_gene: -; j_gene: TRBJ1-4; v_gene: TRBV6-5; abundance: -; CDR3aa: CATARPGSVEKLFF; CDR3nt: TGTGCCACCGCCCGGCCGGGTAGCGTGGAAAAACTGTTTTTT
d_gene: TRBD2; j_gene: TRBJ2-7; v_gene: TRBV28; abundance: -; CDR3aa: CASRWGGPSSYEQYF; CDR3nt: TGTGCCAGCAGATGGGGGGGACCGAGCTCCTACGAGCAGTACTTC
d_gene: -; j_gene: TRBJ2-7; v_gene: TRBV5-3; abundance: -; CDR3aa: CARNTYEQYF; CDR3nt: TGTGCCAGAAATACCTACGAGCAGTACTTC
d_gene: TRBD1; j_gene: TRBJ2-3; v_gene: TRBV7-6; abundance: -; CDR3aa: CASSPTGTGGTDTQYF; CDR3nt: TGTGCCAGCAGCCCTACCGGGACAGGGGGGACAGATACGCAGTATTTT
d_gene: -; j_gene: TRBJ1-5; v_gene: TRBV6-2/TRBV6-3; abundance: -; CDR3aa: CASSQGHQPQHF; CDR3nt: TGTGCCAGCAGCCAGGGGCATCAGCCCCAGCATTTT
d_gene: -; j_gene: TRBJ1-1; v_gene: TRBV30; abundance: -; CDR3aa: CAWSPGGANTEAFF; CDR3nt: TGTGCCTGGAGCCCTGGAGGGGCGAACACTGAAGCTTTCTTT
d_gene: -; j_gene: TRBJ2-7; v_gene: TRBV5-4; abundance: -; CDR3aa: CASSRDPSYEQYF; CDR3nt: TGTGCCAGCAGCCGGGATCCGAGCTACGAGCAGTACTTC
d_gene: -; j_gene: TRBJ2-2; v_gene: TRBV10-3; abundance: once; CDR3aa: CAIMAGDFANTGELFF; CDR3nt: TGTGCCATCATGGCCGGGGACTTCGCGAACACCGGGGAGCTGTTTTTT
d_gene: -; j_gene: TRBJ1-3; v_gene: TRBV19; abundance: -; CDR3aa: CASSKATAQRNTIYF; CDR3nt: TGTGCCAGTAGTAAAGCGACAGCACAAAGAAACACCATATATTTT
d_gene: -; j_gene: TRBJ2-7; v_gene: TRBV18; abundance: -; CDR3aa: CASSAGGAGEQYF; CDR3nt: TGTGCCAGCTCGGCCGGGGGTGCGGGCGAGCAGTACTTC
d_gene: -; j_gene: TRBJ2-7; v_gene: TRBV7-2; abundance: -; CDR3aa: CASSNRVPSEQYF; CDR3nt: TGTGCCAGCAGCAACAGGGTCCCGAGCGAGCAGTACTTC
d_gene: -; j_gene: TRBJ2-3; v_gene: TRBV7-3; abundance: -; CDR3aa: CASSLLSSTDTQYF; CDR3nt: TGTGCCAGCAGCTTACTGTCTAGCACAGATACGCAGTATTTT
d_gene: -; j_gene: TRBJ1-2; v_gene: TRBV7-2; abundance: -; CDR3aa: CASSLGQRYGYTF; CDR3nt: TGTGCCAGCAGCTTAGGACAGAGGTATGGCTACACCTTC
d_gene: TRBD2; j_gene: TRBJ2-7; v_gene: TRBV19; abundance: -; CDR3aa: CASTQTSGSYEQYF; CDR3nt: TGTGCCAGTACCCAGACTAGCGGCTCCTACGAGCAGTACTTC
d_gene: TRBD1; j_gene: TRBJ2-3; v_gene: TRBV2; abundance: -; CDR3aa: CASSRDRGETDTQYF; CDR3nt: TGTGCCAGCAGCCGGGACAGGGGGGAGACAGATACGCAGTATTTT
d_gene: TRBD2; j_gene: TRBJ2-7; v_gene: TRBV28; abundance: -; CDR3aa: CASSSTTHLAGGDEQYF; CDR3nt: TGTGCCAGCAGTTCCACCACTCATCTAGCGGGAGGCGACGAGCAGTACTTC
d_gene: TRBD1; j_gene: TRBJ1-2; v_gene: TRBV3-1/TRBV3-2; abundance: -; CDR3aa: CASSRGTGWNYGYTF; CDR3nt: TGTGCCAGCAGCCGGGGGACAGGGTGGAACTATGGCTACACCTTC
d_gene: -; j_gene: TRBJ2-2; v_gene: TRBV5-4; abundance: -; CDR3aa: CASSLGGIYTGELFF; CDR3nt: TGTGCCAGCAGCTTGGGGGGCATTTACACCGGGGAGCTGTTTTTT
d_gene: TRBD1; j_gene: TRBJ2-7; v_gene: TRBV3-1/TRBV3-2; abundance: -; CDR3aa: CASSQVQGANYEQYF; CDR3nt: TGTGCCAGCAGCCAAGTACAGGGGGCTAACTACGAGCAGTACTTC
d_gene: -; j_gene: TRBJ1-4; v_gene: TRBV13; abundance: -; CDR3aa: CASSRTQGTNEKLFF; CDR3nt: TGTGCCAGCAGCCGAACCCAGGGGACTAATGAAAAACTGTTTTTT
d_gene: -; j_gene: TRBJ2-1; v_gene: TRBV7-2; abundance: once; CDR3aa: CASSSQGYNEQFF; CDR3nt: TGTGCCAGCAGCTCACAGGGCTACAATGAGCAGTTCTTC